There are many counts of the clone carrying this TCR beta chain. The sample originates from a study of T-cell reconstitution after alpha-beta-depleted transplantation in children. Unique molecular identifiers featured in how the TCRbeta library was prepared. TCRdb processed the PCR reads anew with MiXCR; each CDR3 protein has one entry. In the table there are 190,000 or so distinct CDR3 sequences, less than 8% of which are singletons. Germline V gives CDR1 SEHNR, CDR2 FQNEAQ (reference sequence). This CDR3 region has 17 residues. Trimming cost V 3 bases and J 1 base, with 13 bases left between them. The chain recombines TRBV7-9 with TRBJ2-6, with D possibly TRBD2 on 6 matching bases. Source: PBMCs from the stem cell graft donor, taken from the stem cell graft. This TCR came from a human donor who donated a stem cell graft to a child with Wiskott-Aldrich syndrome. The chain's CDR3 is CASSLGGVESGANVLTF. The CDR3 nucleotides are TGTGCCAGCAGCTTGGGCGGGGTTGAGTCTGGGGCCAACGTCCTGACTTTC.